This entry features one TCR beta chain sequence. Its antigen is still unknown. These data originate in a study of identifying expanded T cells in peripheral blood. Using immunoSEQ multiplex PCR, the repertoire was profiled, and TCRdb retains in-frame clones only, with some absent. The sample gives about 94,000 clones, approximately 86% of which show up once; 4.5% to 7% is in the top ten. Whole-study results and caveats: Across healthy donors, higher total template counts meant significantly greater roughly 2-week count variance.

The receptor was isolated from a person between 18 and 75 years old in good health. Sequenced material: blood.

CDR3 loop: CASSPQAGPNTGELFF. CDR3 nucleotides: TGTGCCAGCTCACCCCAGGCGGGACCGAACACCGGGGAGCTGTTTTTT. The genes are TRBV18 and TRBJ2-2, with a tentative D call TRBD2 (6 bases). V dropped 3 bases and J dropped 0 bases, with 11 bases sitting between them. Germline CDR1 is KGHSH and CDR2 is LQKENI. The CDR3 extends over 16 amino acids.